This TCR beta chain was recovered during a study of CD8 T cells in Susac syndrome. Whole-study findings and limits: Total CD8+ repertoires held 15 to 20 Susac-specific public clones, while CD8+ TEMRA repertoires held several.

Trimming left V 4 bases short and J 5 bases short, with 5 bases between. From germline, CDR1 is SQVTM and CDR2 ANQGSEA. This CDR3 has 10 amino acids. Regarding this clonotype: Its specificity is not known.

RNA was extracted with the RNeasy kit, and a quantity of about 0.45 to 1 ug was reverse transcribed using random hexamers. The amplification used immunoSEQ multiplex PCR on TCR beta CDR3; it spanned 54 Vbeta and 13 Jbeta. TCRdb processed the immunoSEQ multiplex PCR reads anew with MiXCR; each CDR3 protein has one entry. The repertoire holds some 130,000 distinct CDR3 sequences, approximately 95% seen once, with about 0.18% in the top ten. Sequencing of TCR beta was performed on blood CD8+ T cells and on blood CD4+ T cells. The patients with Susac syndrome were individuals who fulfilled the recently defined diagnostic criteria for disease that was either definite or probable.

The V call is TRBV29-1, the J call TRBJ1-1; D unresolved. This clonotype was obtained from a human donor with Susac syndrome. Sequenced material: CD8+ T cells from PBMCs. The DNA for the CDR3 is TGCAGCGTTGGGAGAACTGAAGCTTTCTTT. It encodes CSVGRTEAFF. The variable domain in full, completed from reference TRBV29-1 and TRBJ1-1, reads SAVISQKPSRDICQRGTSLTIQCQVDSQVTMMFWYRQQPGQSLTLIATANQGSEATYESGFVIDKFPISRPNLTFSTLTVSNMSPEDSSIYLCSVGRTEAFFGQGTRLTVV.